The present TCR beta chain was sequenced within a study of tumor and adjacent non-tumor tissue in lung cancer (dated by TCRdb to between 2018 and 2020). Regarding the complete study: The cohort included eleven to twelve adenocarcinoma, a couple of squamous cell carcinoma and 1 small cell lung cancer patients. The 15 or so patients were aged roughly 30 to 80 years, included some 10 men and 5 women, and had TNM stage I to III disease. Sequencing generated a total of some 130 million productive TCRbeta reads, averaging about 4.2 million reads per sample. Using bulk TCRbeta repertoires from around 15 lung cancer patients, the study set lung tumor tissue side by side with matched distant non-tumor lung tissue. For each patient, one tumor sample and one normal lung sample were taken, giving approximately 30 paired specimens that underwent TCRbeta CDR3 sequencing.

Overall study results and their limits: Younger patients had significantly higher TCR diversity, and higher tumor TCR diversity was associated with shorter overall and disease-free survival. The cohort had only 15 or so patients, and the authors noted that larger samples and more detailed clinical data are needed. A significantly larger cumulative share of the repertoire was made up by the top 100 clones in normal lung than in tumor tissue. Because peripheral blood was not sequenced, blood TCRbeta repertoires in the lung cancer patients of the study were not examined. The methods do not name the sequencing platform or mention unique molecular identifiers. TCR diversity (inverse Simpson) was significantly higher in tumor than in normal lung tissue (about 400 vs 180, P = 0.0075, Mann-Whitney U test).

Remarks on this clonotype: Its cognate antigen has yet to be identified. Base qualities are missing; no much larger clone stands one base away.

The library was generated by multiplex PCR. TCRdb lists the instrument as Illumina HiSeq 2500. TCRbeta libraries were constructed through three rounds of nested PCR with primers (Table S4) according to protocols adapted from ARM-PCR. PCR products of 200-500 bp were gel-excised and purified with the QIAquick gel extraction kit before sequencing. The authors' pipeline ran thus. Reads were cleaned using Trimmomatic, were merged into complete CDR3 sequences using FLASH, and were assigned to V(D)J germline segments using MiTCR. Clonal diversity was calculated as the inverse Simpson's index using VDJtools. In-frame sequences lacking a premature stop codon were counted as productive reads. Using fastp at Q25 and MiXCR, TCRdb reprocessed the public reads and kept productive beta chains. Each CDR3 protein appears once, grouped with its most common genes and DNA. TCRdb's processing, not the authors' own work, is the source of the V and J calls. Present in this sample are about 67,000 distinct CDR3 sequences, more than 75% of which were seen just once. Of the sample, more than 35% falls within the top ten clones.

Bulk unsorted tissue served as the source for RNA extraction, and RNA quality was assessed using a NanoDrop ND-1000 and an Agilent 2100. Normal lung samples were distant non-tumor tissue taken more than 3 cm from the tumor edge. Newly diagnosed lung cancer patients without prior chemotherapy who had been admitted for thoracic surgery in China between August and November 2014 were enrolled as donors. Patients who had received previous radiotherapy or chemotherapy, or who had another concurrent cancer, were excluded from the study. Surgical tissue pieces of roughly 1-2.2 cm3 were preserved in RNAlater solution and stored at -80 °C until use. Sequenced material: distant non-tumor lung tissue. The receptor comes from a man aged 55-75 years with non-small cell lung cancer.

The DNA reads as follows: TGCAGTGCTCGCAGTGGACAAGAGTATGGCTACACCTTC. This yields the protein CSARSGQEYGYTF. Recombination linked TRBV20-1 to TRBJ1-2; 5 matching bases give a weak D call of TRBD1. Relative to germline, V is 5 bases shorter and J is 5 bases shorter, with 15 bases between their ends. The germline V gene encodes CDR1 DFQATT and CDR2 SNEGSKA (reference sequence). The cysteine opens and the phenylalanine closes a CDR3 of 13 amino acids. Only the CDR3 region is kept as DNA, spanning 39 bases read in frame from base 1.